Following are 2 T cell receptor beta chains from one sample sequenced in a study of OX40 agonist ivuxolimab in advanced cancers. The assay was immunoSEQ multiplex PCR, and TCRdb's table has in-frame clones only and misses some. The data hold 55,000 to 80,000 clones, with around 82% observed a single time. Specimen: CD4+ or CD8+ T cells sorted from blood, collected in a trial of the OX40 agonist ivuxolimab. These TCRs come from an adult with an advanced solid tumor such as melanoma, head and neck, liver or kidney cancer.

This clone was seen only a few times. Here the CDR3 reads CASSLWGVVDSRTEAFF. CDR3 bases: TGTGCCAGCAGTTTATGGGGGGTTGTGGACAGTCGAACTGAAGCTTTCTTT. The V gene is TRBV27, the J gene TRBJ1-1; weak D call: TRBD1 (6 bases). This CDR3 has 17 residues. V lost 1 base and J 5 bases, leaving 20 bases between the germline ends. CDR1 is MNHEY, CDR2 SMNVEV, per germline (reference sequence).

The chain combines TRBV4-3 with TRBJ2-1; TRBD2 matches at 8 bases. This CDR3 is 14 amino acids long. Per the germline V gene, CDR1 is LGHNA and CDR2 is YSLEER. V dropped 0 bases and J dropped 6; count of bases not matched to a gene: 1. CDR3: CASSQDTSGNEQFF. The CDR3 DNA is TGCGCCAGCAGCCAAGATACTAGCGGCAATGAGCAGTTCTTC.